Sequencing of this TCR beta chain was carried out in a study of CD4 T cell repertoires in COVID-19. Sequencing was performed with immunoSEQ multiplex PCR; in TCRdb, only in-frame clones are kept and a portion is missing. The table has 60,000 to 90,000 clones, 83% seen once; the top ten hold about 0.5%. This specimen consisted of CD4+ T cells from peripheral blood, obtained after recovery from COVID-19. This sequence originates from a human donor who had COVID-19.

CDR3 sequence reads: CASSPRTSHLTSDEQFF. CDR3 DNA sequence: TGTGCCAGCAGTCCTCGGACTAGCCACCTAACATCGGACGAGCAGTTCTTC. This chain uses TRBV6-6 with TRBJ2-1; 8 positions match TRBD2. Losses at the gene ends were 5 bases for V and 10 bases for J; bases not matched to a gene: 19. This CDR3 is 17 amino acids long. Germline V gives CDR1 MNHNY, CDR2 SVGAGI (reference sequence).